These T cell receptor beta chains were read from a single sample in a study of human T cells and chemical hapten exposure. MiXCR, applied by TCRdb to the RACE reads, yields one record per CDR3 protein. Here the sample spans about 70,000 distinct CDR3 sequences, 8.5% to 9% being singletons. The sequencing used whole blood, collected in connection with sensitization to the hapten diphenylcyclopropenone (DPC). The receptors shown here come from a woman between 45 and 65 years old with alopecia areata. Some clones in this sample may be carry-over from other donors' samples. The CDR3 runs from the conserved cysteine through the conserved F or W. The order of the fields is J gene, V gene, D gene, clone size, CDR3 protein, CDR3 DNA. A D gene is named only where the DNA matches it firmly. Clone size appears in some rows only: once, few, many, or a class for an expanded clone.

J: TRBJ2-5
V: TRBV29-1
D: TRBD1
size: -
CDR3: CSGDRGKTQYF
DNA: TGCAGCGGTGACAGGGGGAAGACCCAGTACTTC

J: TRBJ1-1
V: TRBV6-1
D: TRBD1
size: -
CDR3: CASSFRQGSNTEAFF
DNA: TGTGCCAGCAGTTTTCGACAGGGGTCGAACACTGAAGCTTTCTTT

J: TRBJ1-5
V: TRBV4-1
D: -
size: many
CDR3: CASSDRLSSNQPQHF
DNA: TGCGCCAGCAGCGACAGACTGAGTAGCAATCAGCCCCAGCATTTT

J: TRBJ1-4
V: TRBV6-5
D: -
size: few
CDR3: CASMGGNDEKLFF
DNA: TGTGCCAGCATGGGGGGTAACGATGAAAAACTGTTTTTT

J: TRBJ2-3
V: TRBV12-3/TRBV12-4
D: TRBD2
size: few
CDR3: CASSLLTSGRPFTDTQYF
DNA: TGTGCCAGCAGTTTGCTGACTAGCGGGAGGCCCTTCACAGATACGCAGTATTTT

J: TRBJ1-4
V: TRBV6-5
D: -
size: few
CDR3: CASSSLRGEKLFF
DNA: TGTGCCAGCAGTTCACTCAGGGGCGAAAAACTGTTTTTT

J: TRBJ1-2
V: TRBV25-1
D: TRBD1
size: many
CDR3: CASSDPKGGTGYGYTF
DNA: TGTGCCAGCAGTGACCCAAAAGGGGGCACTGGCTATGGCTACACCTTC

J: TRBJ1-4
V: TRBV21-1
D: -
size: -
CDR3: CASSPMDLTNEKLFF
DNA: TGTGCCAGCAGCCCCATGGACCTAACTAATGAAAAACTGTTTTTT

J: TRBJ1-6
V: TRBV5-6
D: TRBD1
size: few
CDR3: CASSTHRGGNSPLHF
DNA: TGTGCCAGCAGCACCCACAGGGGAGGCAATTCACCCCTCCACTTT

J: TRBJ2-2
V: TRBV5-5
D: TRBD2
size: -
CDR3: CASSWELAAMTGELFF
DNA: TGTGCCAGCAGCTGGGAACTAGCGGCTATGACCGGGGAGCTGTTTTTT

J: TRBJ2-3
V: TRBV6-2/TRBV6-3
D: TRBD2
size: few
CDR3: CASGASGSTDTQYF
DNA: TGTGCCAGCGGGGCTAGCGGGAGCACAGATACGCAGTATTTT

J: TRBJ2-1
V: TRBV28
D: TRBD2
size: many
CDR3: CASSLRAGGEEQFF
DNA: TGTGCCAGCAGTTTAAGAGCGGGAGGGGAGGAGCAGTTCTTC

J: TRBJ1-1
V: TRBV2
D: TRBD1
size: many
CDR3: CASRTGTGNVNTEAFF
DNA: TGTGCCAGCAGGACCGGGACAGGGAATGTGAACACTGAAGCTTTCTTT

J: TRBJ1-6
V: TRBV12-3/TRBV12-4
D: TRBD1
size: few
CDR3: CASSPLGQGGGPLHF
DNA: TGTGCCAGCAGTCCCCTTGGACAGGGGGGGGGACCCCTCCACTTT

J: TRBJ2-7
V: TRBV27
D: TRBD2
size: few
CDR3: CASSLGLGGYEQYF
DNA: TGTGCCAGCAGTTTGGGACTAGGAGGCTACGAGCAGTACTTC

J: TRBJ2-4
V: TRBV7-2
D: TRBD1
size: -
CDR3: CASSMTGSKNIQYF
DNA: TGTGCCAGCAGCATGACAGGGTCCAAAAACATTCAGTACTTC

J: TRBJ2-5
V: TRBV10-3
D: TRBD2
size: few
CDR3: CAIRTGLEETQYF
DNA: TGTGCCATCAGGACGGGACTAGAAGAGACCCAGTACTTC

J: TRBJ1-2
V: TRBV6-1
D: -
size: many
CDR3: CASSDVGSNYGYTF
DNA: TGTGCCAGCAGTGATGTGGGCTCCAACTATGGCTACACCTTC

J: TRBJ2-5
V: TRBV29-1
D: TRBD2
size: few
CDR3: CSVGASGETQYF
DNA: TGCAGCGTTGGGGCTAGCGGAGAGACCCAGTACTTC

J: TRBJ1-2
V: TRBV7-9
D: -
size: few
CDR3: CASSLVEEYGYTF
DNA: TGTGCCAGCAGCTTAGTGGAGGAGTATGGCTACACCTTC

J: TRBJ2-3
V: TRBV11-2
D: TRBD2
size: -
CDR3: CAGSLYGGRRDTQYF
DNA: TGTGCCGGCAGCTTGTACGGCGGGAGGAGAGATACGCAGTATTTT

J: TRBJ2-1
V: TRBV29-1
D: TRBD2
size: few
CDR3: CSVEDIAGGNYNEQFF
DNA: TGCAGCGTTGAAGATATAGCGGGGGGGAATTACAATGAGCAGTTCTTC

J: TRBJ2-3
V: TRBV5-1
D: TRBD2
size: few
CDR3: CASHSGGVRDTQYF
DNA: TGCGCCAGCCATTCCGGGGGGGTCAGAGATACGCAGTATTTT

J: TRBJ1-1
V: TRBV6-6
D: -
size: many
CDR3: CASRGPQAFF
DNA: TGTGCCAGCAGGGGACCTCAAGCTTTCTTT

J: TRBJ2-1
V: TRBV12-3/TRBV12-4
D: TRBD2
size: few
CDR3: CATLGGAVDEQFF
DNA: TGTGCCACTCTCGGGGGGGCGGTCGATGAGCAGTTCTTC

J: TRBJ2-7
V: TRBV6-5
D: -
size: many
CDR3: CASSYMQVSSYEQYF
DNA: TGTGCCAGCAGTTACATGCAGGTTAGCTCCTACGAGCAGTACTTC

J: TRBJ2-1
V: TRBV7-9
D: -
size: -
CDR3: CASSAVNEQFF
DNA: TGTGCCAGCAGCGCCGTGAATGAGCAGTTCTTC

J: TRBJ1-1
V: TRBV6-5
D: -
size: many
CDR3: CASRLTGLRSGTEAFF
DNA: TGTGCCAGCAGACTGACAGGCTTAAGAAGTGGTACTGAAGCTTTCTTT

J: TRBJ2-1
V: TRBV11-2
D: -
size: -
CDR3: CASSLPGRRGEQFF
DNA: TGTGCCAGCAGCTTACCAGGGCGGAGGGGTGAGCAGTTCTTC

J: TRBJ1-1
V: TRBV2
D: -
size: -
CDR3: CASSEREGSATEAFF
DNA: TGTGCCAGCAGTGAAAGGGAGGGATCGGCCACTGAAGCTTTCTTT

J: TRBJ2-7
V: TRBV12-3/TRBV12-4
D: -
size: many
CDR3: CASSSDGQVYEQYF
DNA: TGTGCCAGCAGTTCAGATGGACAAGTCTACGAGCAGTACTTC

J: TRBJ1-5
V: TRBV6-2/TRBV6-3
D: -
size: many
CDR3: CASSYSQGITQPQHF
DNA: TGTGCCAGCAGTTACTCACAGGGAATAACCCAGCCCCAGCATTTT

J: TRBJ1-1
V: TRBV4-1
D: TRBD1
size: few
CDR3: CASSQPPSGTGLAFF
DNA: TGCGCCAGCAGCCAACCCCCCTCCGGGACAGGGTTAGCTTTCTTT

J: TRBJ2-7
V: TRBV7-9
D: TRBD2
size: -
CDR3: CASSFSGGEQYF
DNA: TGTGCCAGCAGCTTTAGCGGGGGCGAGCAGTACTTC

J: TRBJ2-1
V: TRBV29-1
D: TRBD1
size: -
CDR3: CSSTGSLEREQFF
DNA: TGCAGCTCGACAGGGTCGCTAGAGCGTGAGCAGTTCTTC

J: TRBJ2-3
V: TRBV7-6
D: TRBD2
size: -
CDR3: CASRPGTSGSTDTQYF
DNA: TGTGCCAGCAGACCCGGGACTAGCGGTTCTACAGATACGCAGTATTTT

J: TRBJ1-3
V: TRBV4-3
D: -
size: -
CDR3: CASSQDRNTIYF
DNA: TGCGCCAGCAGCCAAGATCGAAACACCATATATTTT

J: TRBJ1-5
V: TRBV2
D: -
size: many
CDR3: CASSEGQGSQPQHF
DNA: TGTGCCAGCAGTGAAGGTCAGGGGAGTCAGCCCCAGCATTTT

J: TRBJ1-2
V: TRBV5-1
D: -
size: few
CDR3: CASSLSRSLSANYGYTF
DNA: TGCGCCAGCAGCTTATCAAGATCATTGTCCGCTAACTATGGCTACACCTTC

J: TRBJ1-6
V: TRBV5-6
D: -
size: many
CDR3: CASSSNRVSPLHF
DNA: TGTGCCAGCAGCTCGAACAGGGTCTCTCCCCTCCACTTT

J: TRBJ2-7
V: TRBV12-3/TRBV12-4
D: -
size: few
CDR3: CASSLAPYEQYF
DNA: TGTGCCAGCAGTTTAGCGCCGTACGAGCAGTACTTC

J: TRBJ2-3
V: TRBV18
D: -
size: few
CDR3: CASSSELNTDTQYF
DNA: TGTGCCAGCTCATCGGAGTTGAACACAGATACGCAGTATTTT

J: TRBJ1-2
V: TRBV7-9
D: TRBD1
size: -
CDR3: CASSLDRGSNYGYTF
DNA: TGTGCCAGCAGCTTAGACAGGGGGAGTAACTATGGCTACACCTTC

J: TRBJ1-1
V: TRBV12-5
D: -
size: few
CDR3: CASGSPKNRPGETEAFF
DNA: TGTGCTAGTGGTTCCCCTAAAAACAGGCCGGGGGAAACTGAAGCTTTCTTT

J: TRBJ2-7
V: TRBV11-2
D: TRBD1
size: few
CDR3: CASSLVGDRFAYEQYF
DNA: TGTGCCAGCAGCTTAGTCGGGGACAGGTTTGCCTACGAGCAGTACTTC

J: TRBJ1-1
V: TRBV29-1
D: TRBD1
size: many
CDR3: CSVRTGGSTEAFF
DNA: TGCAGCGTCCGGACAGGCGGAAGCACTGAAGCTTTCTTT

J: TRBJ2-4
V: TRBV12-3/TRBV12-4
D: TRBD1
size: few
CDR3: CASSLGQGNIQYF
DNA: TGTGCCAGCAGCCTAGGACAGGGAAACATTCAGTACTTC

J: TRBJ1-2
V: TRBV12-3/TRBV12-4
D: -
size: many
CDR3: CASSLRVDHGYTF
DNA: TGTGCCAGCAGTTTACGAGTCGACCATGGCTACACCTTC

J: TRBJ1-6
V: TRBV12-3/TRBV12-4
D: -
size: few
CDR3: CASSTAGRRYNSPLHF
DNA: TGTGCCAGCAGTACGGCCGGGAGAAGATATAATTCACCCCTCCACTTT

J: TRBJ1-2
V: TRBV6-5
D: TRBD1
size: many
CDR3: CASKAGGGYTF
DNA: TGTGCCAGCAAAGCAGGGGGCGGCTACACCTTC

J: TRBJ1-4
V: TRBV11-2
D: -
size: few
CDR3: CASSLKPGSSSEKLFF
DNA: TGTGCCAGCAGCTTAAAACCCGGATCTTCCAGTGAAAAACTGTTTTTT

J: TRBJ1-5
V: TRBV20-1
D: TRBD1
size: many
CDR3: CSARQGAYSNQPQHF
DNA: TGCAGTGCTCGACAGGGGGCCTATAGCAATCAGCCCCAGCATTTT

J: TRBJ2-3
V: TRBV2
D: TRBD2
size: -
CDR3: CASGNSGRVDTQYF
DNA: TGTGCCAGCGGGAATAGCGGGAGAGTTGATACGCAGTATTTT

J: TRBJ2-7
V: TRBV5-6
D: -
size: few
CDR3: CASSFTYEQYF
DNA: TGTGCCAGCAGCTTTACGTACGAGCAGTACTTC

J: TRBJ1-1
V: TRBV12-3/TRBV12-4
D: TRBD1
size: -
CDR3: CALSFGRGTEAFF
DNA: TGTGCCCTCAGTTTCGGCAGGGGGACTGAAGCTTTCTTT

J: TRBJ2-7
V: TRBV5-1
D: -
size: -
CDR3: CASSLDWRAGEQYF
DNA: TGCGCCAGCAGCTTGGACTGGCGTGCGGGCGAGCAGTACTTC

J: TRBJ1-6
V: TRBV28
D: TRBD1
size: -
CDR3: CASNTTGHPLHF
DNA: TGTGCCAGCAATACGACAGGGCACCCCCTCCACTTT

J: TRBJ1-2
V: TRBV10-3
D: -
size: few
CDR3: CAIRGGGGGYTF
DNA: TGTGCCATCAGAGGTGGGGGAGGAGGCTACACCTTC

J: TRBJ1-6
V: TRBV9
D: -
size: -
CDR3: CASSVEAYNSPLHF
DNA: TGTGCCAGCAGCGTAGAAGCTTATAATTCACCCCTCCACTTT